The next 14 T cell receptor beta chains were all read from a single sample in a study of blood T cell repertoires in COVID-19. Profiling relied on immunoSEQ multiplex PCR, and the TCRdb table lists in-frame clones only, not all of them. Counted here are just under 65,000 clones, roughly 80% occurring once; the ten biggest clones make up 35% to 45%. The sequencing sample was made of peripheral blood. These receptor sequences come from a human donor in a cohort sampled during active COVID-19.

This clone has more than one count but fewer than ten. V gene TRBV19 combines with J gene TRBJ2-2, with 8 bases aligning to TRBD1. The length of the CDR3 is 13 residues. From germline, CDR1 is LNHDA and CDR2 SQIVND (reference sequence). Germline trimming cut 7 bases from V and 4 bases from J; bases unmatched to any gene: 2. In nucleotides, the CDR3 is TGTGCCAGTAACAGGGGGAGCACCGGGGAGCTGTTTTTT. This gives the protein CASNRGSTGELFF.

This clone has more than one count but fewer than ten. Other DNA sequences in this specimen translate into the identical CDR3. The CDR3 region has the DNA TGCGCCAGCAGCTTGGTTTCAGGGGTTTACAATGAGCAGTTCTTC. Encoded protein: CASSLVSGVYNEQFF. J is TRBJ2-1 and V is TRBV5-1; D perhaps matches TRBD1 (6 bases). CDR3 length: 15 residues. CDR1 is SGHRS and CDR2 is YFSETQ in the germline V gene. V lost 0 bases and J 4 bases, leaving 11 bases between the germline ends.

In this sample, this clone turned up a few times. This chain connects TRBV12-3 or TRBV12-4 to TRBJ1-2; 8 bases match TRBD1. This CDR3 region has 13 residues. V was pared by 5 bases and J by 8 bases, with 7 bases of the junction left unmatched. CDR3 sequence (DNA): TGTGCCAGCAGTCCCGGGACAGGTTTCGGCTACACCTTC. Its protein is CASSPGTGFGYTF.

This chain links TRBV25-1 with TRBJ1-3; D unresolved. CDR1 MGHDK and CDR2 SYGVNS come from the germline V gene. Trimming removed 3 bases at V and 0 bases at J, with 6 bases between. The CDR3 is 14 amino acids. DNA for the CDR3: TGTGCCAGCAGTGAGGCGGTCTCTGGAAACACCATATATTTT. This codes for CASSEAVSGNTIYF. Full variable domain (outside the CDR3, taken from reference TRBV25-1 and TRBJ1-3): EADIYQTPRYLVIGTGKKITLECSQTMGHDKMYWYQQDPGMELHLIHYSYGVNSTEKGDLSSESTVSRIRTEHFPLTLESARPSHTSQYLCASSEAVSGNTIYFGEGSWLTVV.

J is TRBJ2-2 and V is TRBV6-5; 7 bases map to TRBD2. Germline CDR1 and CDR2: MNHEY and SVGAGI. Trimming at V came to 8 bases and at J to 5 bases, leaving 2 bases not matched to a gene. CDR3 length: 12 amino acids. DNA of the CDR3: TGTGCCAGCTCCGGGGGGACCGGGGAGCTGTTTTTT. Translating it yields CASSGGTGELFF.

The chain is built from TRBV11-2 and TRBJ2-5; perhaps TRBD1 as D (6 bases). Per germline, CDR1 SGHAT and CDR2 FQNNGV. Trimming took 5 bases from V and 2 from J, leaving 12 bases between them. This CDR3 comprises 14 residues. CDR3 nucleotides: TGTGCCAGCAGCCCGCGAGGGGGTCAAGAGACCCAGTACTTC. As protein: CASSPRGGQETQYF.

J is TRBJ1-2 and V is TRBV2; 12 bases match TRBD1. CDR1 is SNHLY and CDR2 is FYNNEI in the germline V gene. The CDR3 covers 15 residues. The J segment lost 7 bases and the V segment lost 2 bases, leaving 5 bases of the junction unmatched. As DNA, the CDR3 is TGTGCCAGCAGTGAACAGGGACAGGGGGCTAGTGGCTACACCTTC. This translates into CASSEQGQGASGYTF.

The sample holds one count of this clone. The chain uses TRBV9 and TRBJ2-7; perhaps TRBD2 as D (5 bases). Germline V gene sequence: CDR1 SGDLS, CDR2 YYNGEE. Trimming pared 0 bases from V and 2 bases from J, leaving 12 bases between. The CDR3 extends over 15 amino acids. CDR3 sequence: CASSVGGGATYEQYF. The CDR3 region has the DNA TGTGCCAGCAGCGTAGGAGGAGGTGCTACCTACGAGCAGTACTTC.

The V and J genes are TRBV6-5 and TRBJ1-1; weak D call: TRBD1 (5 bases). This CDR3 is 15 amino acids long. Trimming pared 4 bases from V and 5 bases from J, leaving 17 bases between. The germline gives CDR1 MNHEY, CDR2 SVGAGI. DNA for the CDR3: TGTGCCAGCAGTTCCCCCCGGGGGTTAAGGACTGAAGCTTTCTTT. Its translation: CASSSPRGLRTEAFF.

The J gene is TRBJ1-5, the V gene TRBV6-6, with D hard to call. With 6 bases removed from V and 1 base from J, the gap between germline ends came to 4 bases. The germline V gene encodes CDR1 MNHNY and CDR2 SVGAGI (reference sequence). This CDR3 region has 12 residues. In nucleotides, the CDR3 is TGTGCCAGCAGACAGAGCAATCAGCCCCAGCATTTT. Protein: CASRQSNQPQHF.

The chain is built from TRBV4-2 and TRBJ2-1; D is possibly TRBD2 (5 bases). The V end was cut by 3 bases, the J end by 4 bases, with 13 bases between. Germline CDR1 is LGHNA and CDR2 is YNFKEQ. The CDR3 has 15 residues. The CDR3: CASSQRAGDYNEQFF. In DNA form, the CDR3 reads TGTGCCAGCAGCCAGAGGGCAGGAGATTACAATGAGCAGTTCTTC.

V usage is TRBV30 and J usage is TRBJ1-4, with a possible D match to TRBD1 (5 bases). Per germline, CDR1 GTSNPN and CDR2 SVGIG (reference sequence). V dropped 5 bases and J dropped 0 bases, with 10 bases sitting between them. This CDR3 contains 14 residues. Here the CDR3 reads CAWDDSATNEKLFF. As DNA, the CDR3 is TGTGCCTGGGATGACAGCGCAACTAATGAAAAACTGTTTTTT.

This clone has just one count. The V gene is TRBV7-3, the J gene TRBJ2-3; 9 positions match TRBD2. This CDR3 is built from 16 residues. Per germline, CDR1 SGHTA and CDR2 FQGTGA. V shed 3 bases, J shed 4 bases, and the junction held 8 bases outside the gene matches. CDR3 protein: CASSLRTSVGADTQYF. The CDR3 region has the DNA TGTGCCAGCAGCTTGAGGACTAGCGTAGGCGCAGATACGCAGTATTTT.

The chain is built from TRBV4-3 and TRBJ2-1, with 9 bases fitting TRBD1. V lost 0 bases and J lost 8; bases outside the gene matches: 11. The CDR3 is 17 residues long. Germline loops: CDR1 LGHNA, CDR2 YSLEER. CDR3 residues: CASSQDLRTGGWDEQFF. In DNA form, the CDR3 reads TGCGCCAGCAGCCAAGATCTTCGTACAGGGGGCTGGGATGAGCAGTTCTTC.